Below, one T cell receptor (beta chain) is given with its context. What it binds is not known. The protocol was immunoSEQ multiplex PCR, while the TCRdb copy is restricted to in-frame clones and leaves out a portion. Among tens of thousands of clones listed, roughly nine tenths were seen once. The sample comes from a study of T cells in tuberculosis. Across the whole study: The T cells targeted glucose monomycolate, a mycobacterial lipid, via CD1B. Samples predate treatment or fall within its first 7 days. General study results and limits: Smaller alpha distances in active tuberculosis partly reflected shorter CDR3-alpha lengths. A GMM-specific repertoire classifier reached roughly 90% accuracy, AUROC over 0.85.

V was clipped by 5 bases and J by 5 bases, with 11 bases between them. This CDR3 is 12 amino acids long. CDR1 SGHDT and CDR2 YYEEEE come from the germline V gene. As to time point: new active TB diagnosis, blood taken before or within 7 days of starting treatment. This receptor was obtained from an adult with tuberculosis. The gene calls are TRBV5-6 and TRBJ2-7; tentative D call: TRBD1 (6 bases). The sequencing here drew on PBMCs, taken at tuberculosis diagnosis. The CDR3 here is CASRLQGHEQYF. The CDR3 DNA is TGTGCCAGCAGGTTACAGGGCCACGAGCAGTACTTC.